Listed below are T cell receptor beta chains from one sample, sequenced in a study of T cell changes during pregnancy in multiple sclerosis. Measured with immunoSEQ multiplex PCR; TCRdb has only the in-frame clones, and not every one. Of approximately 59,000 clones listed, roughly 93% are singletons. This specimen was CD4+ T cells from peripheral blood mononuclear cells, taken before pregnancy. These receptor sequences come from a female donor with multiple sclerosis, enrolled in a pregnancy study. The conserved cysteine and the conserved F or W are not part of the CDR3 here.

V: TRBV18; CDR3: ASSPKDGGYEQY
V: TRBV5-4; CDR3: ASSLTGGLEQY
V: TRBV18; CDR3: ASSLGLAEKETQY
V: TRBV15; CDR3: ATSGRTAYSNTEAF
V: TRBV5-1; CDR3: ASSPYPLAQQETQY
V: TRBV20-1; CDR3: SARTMETQY
V: TRBV5-4; CDR3: ASSLPGQGPKNTEAF
V: TRBV19; CDR3: ASRRGARGYT
V: TRBV5-1; CDR3: ASSRLAGATDTQY
V: TRBV7-9; CDR3: ASSRTGMETQY
V: TRBV29-1; CDR3: SADLAGRVEQF
V: TRBV28; CDR3: ASKTGVVEQY
V: TRBV13; CDR3: ASSLGQGLNTEAF
V: TRBV28; CDR3: AATFGGPGETQY
V: TRBV7-9; CDR3: ASSPTGRENAF
V: TRBV5-1; CDR3: ASSFLSGQGNGYT
V: TRBV7-2; CDR3: ASSRPGTSLLEQF
V: TRBV5-8; CDR3: ASSSGTGIGAF
V: TRBV7-9; CDR3: ASSLGTGFSYEQY
V: TRBV5-1; CDR3: ASTQTVNQETQY
V: TRBV9; CDR3: ASSADPRGAGNTIY
V: TRBV28; CDR3: ASSLLGGVDNEQF
V: TRBV7-3; CDR3: ASSEGLAGRHEQY
V: TRBV6-5; CDR3: ASSYRQPAGYGYT
V: TRBV29-1; CDR3: SADRNTGELF
V: TRBV4-2; CDR3: ASSQGRSSYNEQF
V: TRBV5-1; CDR3: ASNTGRVYNEQF
V: TRBV18; CDR3: ASSPRGQAGGSDEQY
V: TRBV29-1; CDR3: SVLGLARDEQF
V: TRBV10-3; CDR3: AMRVTGNSPLH